Below are 2 T cell receptor beta chains sequenced from a single sample in a study of persistence of HIV-infected CD4 T cells. The libraries were made with immunoSEQ version 4 in survey mode. Repertoires were generated with immunoSEQ multiplex PCR, while TCRdb's copy carries only in-frame clones and drops some. In the table there are about 7,000 clones, 79% of which are singletons. Their target antigens are unknown. The stimulus was lysate of CMV-infected fibroblasts, about 10 ug/mL. Sorting selected CD4+ T cells upregulating both CD40 ligand and CD69. The sequences come from CD4+ T cells sorted from PBMCs after 18-hour stimulation, collected from a patient who received antiretroviral therapy. These receptor sequences come from an adult woman with HIV who was CMV-seropositive.

The genes are TRBV2 and TRBJ1-4, with D uncertain. V lost 8 bases and J lost 7, with 14 bases in between. The CDR3 sequence is 13 residues long. Per germline, CDR1 SNHLY and CDR2 FYNNEI. Here the CDR3 DNA reads TGTGCCAGCGGTGGCAGGCAAGGTGAAAAACTGTTTTTT. Encoded protein: CASGGRQGEKLFF.

This clone was seen only a few times. V gene TRBV30 combines with J gene TRBJ1-5, with a possible D match to TRBD1 (6 bases). The V end was cut by 1 base, the J end by 4 bases, with 8 bases between. The length of the CDR3 is 13 residues. From germline, CDR1 is GTSNPN and CDR2 SVGIG (reference sequence). In DNA form, the CDR3 reads TGTGCCTGGAGTGAAACAGGGAATCAGCCCCAGCATTTT. This codes for CAWSETGNQPQHF.